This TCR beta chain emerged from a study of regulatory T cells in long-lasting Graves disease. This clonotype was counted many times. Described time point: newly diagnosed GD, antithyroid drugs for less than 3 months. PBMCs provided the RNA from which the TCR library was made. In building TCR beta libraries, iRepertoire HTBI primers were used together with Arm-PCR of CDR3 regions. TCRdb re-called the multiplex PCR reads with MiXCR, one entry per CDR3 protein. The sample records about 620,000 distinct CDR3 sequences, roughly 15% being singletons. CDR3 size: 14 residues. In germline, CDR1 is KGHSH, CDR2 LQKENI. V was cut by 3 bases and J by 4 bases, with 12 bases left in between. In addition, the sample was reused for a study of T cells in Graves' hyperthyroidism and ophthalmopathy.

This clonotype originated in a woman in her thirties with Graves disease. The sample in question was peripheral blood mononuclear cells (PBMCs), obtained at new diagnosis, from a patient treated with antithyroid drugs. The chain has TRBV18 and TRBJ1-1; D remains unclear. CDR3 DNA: TGTGCCAGCTCACCTATCGACAAGGGCACTGAAGCTTTCTTT. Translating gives CASSPIDKGTEAFF. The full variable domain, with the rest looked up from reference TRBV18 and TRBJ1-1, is NAGVMQNPRHLVRRRGQEARLRCSPMKGHSHVYWYRQLPEEGLKFMVYLQKENIIDESGMPKERFSAEFPKEGPSILRIQQVVRGDSAAYFCASSPIDKGTEAFFGQGTRLTVV.